This T cell receptor (beta chain) was recorded in a study of shared clonotypes between healthy human individuals. Study-wide points: Naive CD4 clonotype sharing across several donors was 4% to 5.5%. The low donor count limited represented genetic and exposure-history diversity.

Germline V lookup: CDR1 SGHVS, CDR2 FQNEAQ. This CDR3 is built from 11 residues. The V and J ends lost 5 bases and 7 bases respectively, with 9 bases between them. The DNA input per sorted-subset replicate PCR was 200 ng, corresponding to 25,000 to 35,000 T cell genomes. Repertoires were generated with immunoSEQ multiplex PCR, while TCRdb's copy carries only in-frame clones and drops some. This table has roughly 700,000 clones, approximately 74% appearing once. Nashville, Tennessee was home to all donors, who were Caucasian adults. Comment on this clone: Its antigen remains unknown.

This chain links TRBV7-8 with TRBJ2-7, with D unclear. Sequencing used memory CD4+ T cells sorted from blood. The subset was: CD45RA-negative fraction. This clonotype was sampled from a woman aged 25 to 39 in good health. CDR3: CASSPQEEQYF. The CDR3 coding sequence is TGTGCCAGCAGCCCCCAGGAAGAGCAGTACTTC.